One and the same sample provided the 19 T cell receptor beta chains below, sequenced in a study of cytomegalovirus exposure and HLA in healthy donors. The primer mix had 60 Vbeta and 13 Jbeta primers. Some clones are missing from TCRdb's copy, which holds only in-frame ones; the method was immunoSEQ multiplex PCR. The sample includes approximately 77,000 clones, around 79% seen only once; the top ten take 4.5%. The material sequenced was PBMCs. The receptors originated from a man aged 40-49 years in good health and CMV-seronegative.

The chain has TRBV27 and TRBJ1-1, with TRBD1 identical over 8 bases. The CDR3 sequence is 12 residues long. V lost 5 bases, J lost 8 bases, and 4 bases stayed unmatched. Per the germline V gene, CDR1 is MNHEY and CDR2 is SMNVEV (reference sequence). Here the CDR3 reads CASSTRTGEAFF. CDR3 nucleotides: TGTGCCAGCAGTACCCGGACAGGGGAAGCTTTCTTT.

This chain uses TRBV27 with TRBJ2-1; D ambiguous. The ends were cut back, 6 bases at V and 8 bases at J, with 17 bases in the middle. The CDR3 is 14 amino acids. Germline V lookup: CDR1 MNHEY, CDR2 SMNVEV (reference sequence). As DNA, the CDR3 is TGTGCCAGCAGCGCCCTTCCCCAGCGCGATGAGCAGTTCTTC. Its translation is CASSALPQRDEQFF.

For this clone: A junction boundary mismatches the germline segment, possibly from a read error. The chain uses TRBV28 and TRBJ1-5; D is unresolved. Germline-derived CDR1 and CDR2 are MDHEN and SYDVKM. The CDR3 contains 12 residues. The CDR3 bases are TGTGCCAGCAGTCCCCCCAATCAGGCCCAGCATTTT. Its translation: CASSPPNQAQHF. Based on the CDR3 plus reference TRBV28 and TRBJ1-5, the full variable domain is DVKVTQSSRYLVKRTGEKVFLECVQDMDHENMFWYRQDPGLGLRLIYFSYDVKMKEKGDIPEGYSVSREKKERFSLILESASTNQTSMYLCASSPPNQAQHFGDGTRLSIL.

The chain recombines TRBV5-4 with TRBJ1-2; 7 bases fit TRBD1. The ends lost 4 bases at V and 4 bases at J; junction bases unmatched: 4. CDR1 SGHNT and CDR2 YYREEE come from the germline V gene (reference sequence). CDR3 length equals 13 residues. The CDR3: CASSPPGGYGYTF. CDR3 nucleotides: TGTGCCAGCAGCCCGCCAGGGGGCTATGGCTACACCTTC. Variable domain in full (rest from reference TRBV5-4 and TRBJ1-2): ETGVTQSPTHLIKTRGQQVTLRCSSQSGHNTVSWYQQALGQGPQFIFQYYREEENGRGNFPPRFSGLQFPNYSSELNVNALELDDSALYLCASSPPGGYGYTFGSGTRLTVV.

Of note for this clone: This sample includes further DNA sequences coding for the same CDR3. CDR3 DNA sequence: TGTGCCAGCAGCGTGGGGAGTTCCTACGAGCAGTACTTC. It encodes CASSVGSSYEQYF. V usage is TRBV9 and J usage is TRBJ2-7, with a possible D match to TRBD2 (5 bases). Germline CDR1 SGDLS, CDR2 YYNGEE. The CDR3 spans 13 residues. The V and J ends lost 2 bases and 1 base respectively, with 7 bases between them.

The chain recombines TRBV5-5 with TRBJ1-1; D not resolved. The CDR3 spans 13 residues. V was shortened by 0 bases and J by 1 base, with 4 bases between the two germline ends. Germline V gives CDR1 SGHKS, CDR2 YYEKEE (reference sequence). DNA of the CDR3: TGTGCCAGCAGCTTGGCCGGGAACACTGAAGCTTTCTTT. It yields the protein CASSLAGNTEAFF.

The rearrangement links TRBV5-6 to TRBJ2-3; no reliable D call. V shed 1 base and J shed 3 bases, with 9 bases lying between them. CDR3 length: 14 amino acids. Per germline, CDR1 SGHDT and CDR2 YYEEEE. The CDR3 region has the DNA TGTGCCAGCAGCTTGTACTCCCGGACAGATACGCAGTATTTT. This translates into CASSLYSRTDTQYF.

The chain employs TRBV25-1 and TRBJ2-3; 7 bases agree with TRBD2. Trimming at V came to 6 bases and at J to 4 bases, leaving 13 bases not matched to a gene. Per the germline V gene, CDR1 is MGHDK and CDR2 is SYGVNS. The CDR3 is 16 amino acids. Here the CDR3 DNA reads TGTGCCAGCAGGAGGGGAGGGGCGGGTAAGGCAGATACGCAGTATTTT. The encoded protein is CASRRGGAGKADTQYF.

V gene TRBV19 combines with J gene TRBJ1-2, with TRBD1 matching over 9 bases. This CDR3 is built from 16 residues. CDR1 and CDR2 (germline): LNHDA, SQIVND (reference sequence). The V segment lost 5 bases and the J segment 2 bases; nucleotides outside the gene matches: 9. CDR3 region: CASSLSPGTGNYGYTF. DNA of the CDR3: TGTGCCAGTAGTCTCAGTCCCGGGACAGGGAACTATGGCTACACCTTC.

This clone has only a few counts. The rearrangement links TRBV5-4 to TRBJ2-5, with D possibly TRBD1 on 6 matching bases. Germline V lookup: CDR1 SGHNT, CDR2 YYREEE (reference sequence). The CDR3 loop spans 15 amino acids. Trimming pared 0 bases from V and 1 base from J, leaving 10 bases between. The CDR3 DNA sequence: TGTGCCAGCAGCTTGGTGGCCAGGGGCCAAGAGACCCAGTACTTC. The encoded protein is CASSLVARGQETQYF.

In its sample, this clone was seen a few times. The chain uses TRBV4-3 and TRBJ2-2; TRBD1 is a possible D gene (6 bases). CDR3 length: 15 amino acids. V lost 5 bases, J lost 5 bases, and 15 bases lay in between. Germline assignment: CDR1 LGHNA and CDR2 YSLEER. CDR3 residues: CASSFTGSGTGELFF. In DNA, the CDR3 is TGCGCCAGCAGCTTCACAGGGTCCGGTACCGGGGAGCTGTTTTTT.

This clone was seen a handful of times. V is TRBV10-1 and J is TRBJ1-5, with 9 bases lining up with TRBD1. The CDR3 contains 17 residues. Germline lookup yields CDR1 WNHNN and CDR2 SYGVQD (reference sequence). J was trimmed by 4 bases and V by 2 bases; bases with no gene match: 9. CDR3 in DNA: TGCGCCAGCAGTGAGCCACCGAGGGGACAGGGAAATCAGCCCCAGCATTTT. It yields the protein CASSEPPRGQGNQPQHF.

This sequence joins TRBV7-2 and TRBJ1-2, with 9 bases aligning to TRBD1. The trim removed 4 bases at V and 4 bases at J, leaving 7 bases unmatched. CDR1 is SGHTA, CDR2 FQGNSA, per germline. The CDR3 is made up of 15 amino acids. The CDR3: CASSSRDRASYGYTF. In DNA, the CDR3 is TGTGCCAGCAGCTCGCGGGACAGGGCAAGCTATGGCTACACCTTC.

This clone was counted a single time. The V gene is TRBV4-3, the J gene TRBJ1-2; D perhaps matches TRBD1 (6 bases). The germline CDR1 and CDR2 sequences are LGHNA and YSLEER. This CDR3 has 17 residues. V was trimmed by 1 base and J by 8 bases, leaving 23 bases between them. As DNA, the CDR3 is TGCGCCAGCAGCCAAGGGGGAACAGGGCCTTTGTCGGGCGGCTACACCTTC. As protein: CASSQGGTGPLSGGYTF.

This clone was detected only a few times. The V gene is TRBV28, the J gene TRBJ2-7, with D possibly being TRBD2 (6 bases). Germline-derived CDR1 and CDR2 are MDHEN and SYDVKM. V lost 3 bases and J 7 bases, leaving 16 bases between the germline ends. This CDR3 is 14 amino acids long. CDR3: CASSFAGMTREQYF. The CDR3 DNA reads TGTGCCAGCAGTTTCGCAGGGATGACTAGGGAGCAGTACTTC. The complete variable domain, with remaining parts taken from reference TRBV28 and TRBJ2-7, reads DVKVTQSSRYLVKRTGEKVFLECVQDMDHENMFWYRQDPGLGLRLIYFSYDVKMKEKGDIPEGYSVSREKKERFSLILESASTNQTSMYLCASSFAGMTREQYFGPGTRLTVT.

The V gene is TRBV7-6, the J gene TRBJ2-1, with D tentatively TRBD1 (6 bases). Looked up from germline, CDR1 is SGHVS and CDR2 is FNYEAQ. The CDR3 loop spans 12 amino acids. V lost 4 bases, J lost 7 bases, and 8 bases lay in between. This chain's CDR3 is CASSSQGNEQFF. The CDR3 coding sequence is TGTGCCAGCAGCTCCCAGGGGAATGAGCAGTTCTTC.

The CDR3 DNA reads TGTGCCAGCAGTTGGGGACAGGGGTATCAGCCCCAGCATTTT. This gives the protein CASSWGQGYQPQHF. The V gene is TRBV28, the J gene TRBJ1-5, with 10 bases matching TRBD1. Germline V CDR1 and CDR2: MDHEN, SYDVKM. Unmatched junction bases numbered 2, after V lost 4 bases and J lost 5 bases. The CDR3 totals 14 residues.

The rearrangement uses TRBV5-1 and TRBJ1-5; D gene ambiguous. V was pared by 9 bases and J by 2 bases, with 15 bases between. Germline-derived CDR1 and CDR2 are SGHRS and YFSETQ. This CDR3 region has 14 residues. This CDR3 reads CATLRGGCNQPQHF. The DNA of the CDR3 is TGCGCCACCCTACGGGGAGGTTGCAATCAGCCCCAGCATTTT.

The chain is built from TRBV4-2 and TRBJ2-6; 11 nucleotides align to TRBD1. Trimming took 1 base from V and 2 from J; bases not matched to a gene: 4. The CDR3 totals 18 residues. CDR1 is LGHNA and CDR2 is YNFKEQ in the germline V gene. In DNA form, the CDR3 reads TGTGCCAGCAGCCAAGCCGGGACAGGGGGTGCTGGGGCCAACGTCCTGACTTTC. Translated: CASSQAGTGGAGANVLTF.